This T cell receptor beta chain was documented in a study of T-cell memory formation after mild COVID-19. Study-wide background: TCR clusters were mostly donor specific. Broader study findings: CD8+ contracting clones occupied EMRA, while CD4+ ones occupied mainly CM and EM. Certain responding clones were present in pre-infection memory, suggesting participation of cross-reactive memory.

The CDR3 contains 20 residues. The germline V gene encodes CDR1 MDHEN and CDR2 SYDVKM. J lost 0 bases, V lost 3 bases, and 11 bases had no gene match. About this clonotype itself: Its antigen is still unknown.

From 5'RACE with constant-segment primers came TCR alpha and TCR beta cDNA libraries that carried sample barcodes and UMIs. TCRdb re-analysed the 5' RACE reads in MiXCR, keeping a single row per CDR3 protein. The sample carries hundreds of thousands of distinct CDR3 sequences, 15% to 17% recorded once. What was sequenced was PBMCs or a T cell subset sorted from them (not recorded which). The receptor was derived from an adult woman who had mild COVID-19 (a few samples of this study predate the infection). Cell type and time point are not known. The chain has TRBV28 and TRBJ2-3; 14 bases line up with TRBD2. CDR3 sequence reads: CASSLGPRLAGGRSTDTQYF. CDR3 DNA: TGTGCCAGCAGTTTGGGCCCCAGACTAGCGGGAGGGAGGAGCACAGATACGCAGTATTTT.